This T cell receptor beta chain came from a study of PD-1 blockade in mismatch repair-deficient tumors. This clone was recorded only once. Using immunoSEQ multiplex PCR, the repertoire was profiled, and TCRdb retains in-frame clones only, with some absent. The sample contains 100,000 to 150,000 clones, about 85% of which appear only once. V dropped 0 bases and J dropped 8; count of bases not matched to a gene: 8. The germline V gene encodes CDR1 SGHRS and CDR2 YFSETQ. The CDR3 is 15 residues long. The origin of this receptor is an adult with mismatch repair-deficient cancer. The rearrangement links TRBV5-1 to TRBJ1-1; the match to TRBD1 covers 9 bases. The starting material was peripheral blood, obtained 44 weeks after starting pembrolizumab. The CDR3 DNA sequence: TGCGCCAGCAGCTTGGTCGGGACAGGGTCCGCCGAAGCTTTCTTT. This encodes CASSLVGTGSAEAFF.